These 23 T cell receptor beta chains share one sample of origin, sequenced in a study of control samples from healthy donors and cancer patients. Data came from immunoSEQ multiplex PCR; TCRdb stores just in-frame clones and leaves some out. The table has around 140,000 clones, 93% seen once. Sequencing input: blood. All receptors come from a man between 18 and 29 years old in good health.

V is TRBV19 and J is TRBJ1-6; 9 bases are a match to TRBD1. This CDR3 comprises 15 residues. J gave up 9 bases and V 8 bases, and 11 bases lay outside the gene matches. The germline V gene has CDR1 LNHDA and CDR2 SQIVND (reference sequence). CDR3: CASGPRDRVASPLHF. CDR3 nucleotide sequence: TGTGCCAGTGGCCCCCGGGACAGGGTTGCTTCACCCCTCCACTTT.

The CDR3 loop is CASSLVGGYNEQFF. CDR3 in DNA: TGCGCCAGCAGCTTGGTGGGAGGTTACAATGAGCAGTTCTTC. V is TRBV5-1 and J is TRBJ2-1, with D perhaps matching TRBD2 (6 bases). Germline V gene sequence: CDR1 SGHRS, CDR2 YFSETQ. The CDR3 has 14 amino acids. Trimming shortened V by 0 bases and J by 4 bases, and 8 bases separated the two germline ends.

Here the CDR3 reads CASGIRPGTEAFF. The CDR3 DNA follows: TGTGCTAGTGGTATAAGGCCGGGCACTGAAGCTTTCTTT. The rearrangement uses TRBV12-5 and TRBJ1-1; the D is unclear. This CDR3 is 13 amino acids long. V lost 5 bases and J 4 bases, leaving 11 bases between the germline ends. CDR1 is LGHNT, CDR2 FRNRAP, per germline.

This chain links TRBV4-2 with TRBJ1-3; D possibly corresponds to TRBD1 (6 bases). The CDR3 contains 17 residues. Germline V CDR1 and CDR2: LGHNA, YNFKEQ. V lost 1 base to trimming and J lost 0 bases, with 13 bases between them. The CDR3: CASSQVGGLSSGNTIYF. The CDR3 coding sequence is TGTGCCAGCAGCCAAGTCGGGGGCCTAAGCTCTGGAAACACCATATATTTT.

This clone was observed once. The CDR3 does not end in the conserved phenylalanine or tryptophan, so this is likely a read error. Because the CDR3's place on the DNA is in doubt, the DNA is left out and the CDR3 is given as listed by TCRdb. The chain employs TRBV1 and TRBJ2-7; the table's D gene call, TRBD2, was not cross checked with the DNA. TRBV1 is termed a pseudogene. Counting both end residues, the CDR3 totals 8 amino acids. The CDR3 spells CTSSPFHC.

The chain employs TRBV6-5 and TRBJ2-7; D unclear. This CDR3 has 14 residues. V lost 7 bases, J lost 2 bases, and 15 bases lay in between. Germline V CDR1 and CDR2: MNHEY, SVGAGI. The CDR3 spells CASNRQQLAYEQYF. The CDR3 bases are TGTGCCAGCAATAGACAACAACTTGCCTACGAGCAGTACTTC.

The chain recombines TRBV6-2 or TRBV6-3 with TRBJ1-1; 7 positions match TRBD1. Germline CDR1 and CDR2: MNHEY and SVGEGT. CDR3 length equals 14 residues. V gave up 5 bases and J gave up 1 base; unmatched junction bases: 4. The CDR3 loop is CASSRQGGNTEAFF. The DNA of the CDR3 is TGTGCCAGCAGTAGACAGGGAGGGAACACTGAAGCTTTCTTT.

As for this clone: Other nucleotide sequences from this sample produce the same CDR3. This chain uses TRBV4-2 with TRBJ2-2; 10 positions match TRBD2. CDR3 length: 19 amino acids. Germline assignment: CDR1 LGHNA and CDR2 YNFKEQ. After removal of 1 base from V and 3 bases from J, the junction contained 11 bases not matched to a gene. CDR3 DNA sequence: TGTGCCAGCAGCCAAGCGGCGGTCCTAGCGGGGGCCGACACCGGGGAGCTGTTTTTT. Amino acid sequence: CASSQAAVLAGADTGELFF.

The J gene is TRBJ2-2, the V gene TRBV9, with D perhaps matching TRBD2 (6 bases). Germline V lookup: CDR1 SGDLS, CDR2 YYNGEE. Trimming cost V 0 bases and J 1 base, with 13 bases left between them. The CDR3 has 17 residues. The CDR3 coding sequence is TGTGCCAGCAGCGTAGTGCCCCGCGGGATGAACACCGGGGAGCTGTTTTTT. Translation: CASSVVPRGMNTGELFF.

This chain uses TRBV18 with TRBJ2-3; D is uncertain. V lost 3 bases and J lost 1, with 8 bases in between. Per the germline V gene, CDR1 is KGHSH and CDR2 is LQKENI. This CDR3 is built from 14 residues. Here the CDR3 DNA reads TGTGCCAGCTCACCCGCTAGAGGCACAGATACGCAGTATTTT. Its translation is CASSPARGTDTQYF.

CDR3 sequence reads: CASSERRGISYEQYF. CDR3 coding DNA: TGTGCCAGCAGTGAACGTCGGGGAATCTCCTACGAGCAGTACTTC. This chain connects TRBV6-1 to TRBJ2-7; D perhaps matches TRBD2 (5 bases). The V and J ends lost 2 bases and 0 bases respectively, with 11 bases between them. This CDR3 is 15 amino acids long. The germline V gene has CDR1 MNHNS and CDR2 SASEGT.

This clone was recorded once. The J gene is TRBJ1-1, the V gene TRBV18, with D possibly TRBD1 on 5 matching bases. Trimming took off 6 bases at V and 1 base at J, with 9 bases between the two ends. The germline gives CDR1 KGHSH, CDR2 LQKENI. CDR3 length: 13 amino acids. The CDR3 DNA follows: TGTGCCAGCTCCATAGGGGAGAACACTGAAGCTTTCTTT. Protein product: CASSIGENTEAFF.

CDR3 protein: CASSPPASSYNEQFF. The DNA for the CDR3 is TGTGCCAGCTCACCACCGGCCAGCTCCTACAATGAGCAGTTCTTC. The rearrangement uses TRBV18 and TRBJ2-1; no definite D call. The germline gives CDR1 KGHSH, CDR2 LQKENI. The CDR3 spans 15 residues. V lost 0 bases and J 0 bases, leaving 6 bases between the germline ends.

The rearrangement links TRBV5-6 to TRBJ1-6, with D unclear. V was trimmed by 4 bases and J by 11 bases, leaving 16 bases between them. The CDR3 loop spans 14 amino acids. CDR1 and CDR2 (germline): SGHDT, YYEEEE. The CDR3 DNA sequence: TGTGCCAGCAGCGCGGACCGAGGCTTGGCACCCCTCCACTTT. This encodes CASSADRGLAPLHF.

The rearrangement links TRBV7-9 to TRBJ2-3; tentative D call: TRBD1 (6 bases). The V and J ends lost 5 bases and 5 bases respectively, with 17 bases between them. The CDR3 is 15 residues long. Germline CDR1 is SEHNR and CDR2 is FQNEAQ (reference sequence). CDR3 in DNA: TGTGCCAGCAGCCCCCGTAGTGGGGGCGGAGATACGCAGTATTTT. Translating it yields CASSPRSGGGDTQYF.

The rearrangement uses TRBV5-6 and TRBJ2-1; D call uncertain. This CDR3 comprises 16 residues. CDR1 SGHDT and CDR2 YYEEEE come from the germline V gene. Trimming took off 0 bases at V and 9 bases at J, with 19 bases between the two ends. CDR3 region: CASSLAGIGPTGEQFF. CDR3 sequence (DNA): TGTGCCAGCAGCTTGGCGGGTATAGGGCCTACTGGTGAGCAGTTCTTC.

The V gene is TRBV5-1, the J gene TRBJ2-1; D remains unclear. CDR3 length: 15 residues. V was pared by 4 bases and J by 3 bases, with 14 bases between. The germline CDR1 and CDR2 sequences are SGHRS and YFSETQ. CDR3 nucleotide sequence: TGCGCCAGCAGCCAATGGACGGAGATCTACAATGAGCAGTTCTTC. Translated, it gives CASSQWTEIYNEQFF.

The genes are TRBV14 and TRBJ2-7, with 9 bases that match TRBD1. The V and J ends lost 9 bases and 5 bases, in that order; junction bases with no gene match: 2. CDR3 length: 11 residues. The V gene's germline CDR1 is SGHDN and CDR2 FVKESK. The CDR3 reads CARRTGDEQYF. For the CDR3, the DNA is TGTGCCAGACGGACAGGGGACGAGCAGTACTTC.

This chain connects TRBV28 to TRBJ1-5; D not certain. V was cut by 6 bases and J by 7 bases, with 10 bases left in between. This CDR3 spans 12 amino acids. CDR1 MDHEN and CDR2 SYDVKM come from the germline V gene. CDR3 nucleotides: TGTGCCAGCAGCTGGACTGACCAGCCCCAGCATTTT. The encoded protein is CASSWTDQPQHF.

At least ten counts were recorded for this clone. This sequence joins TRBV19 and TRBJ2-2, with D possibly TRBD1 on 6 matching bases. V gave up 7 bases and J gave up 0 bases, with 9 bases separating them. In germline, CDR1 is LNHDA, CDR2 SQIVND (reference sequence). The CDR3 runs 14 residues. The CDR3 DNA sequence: TGTGCCAGTACAAGGGGGACGAACACCGGGGAGCTGTTTTTT. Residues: CASTRGTNTGELFF. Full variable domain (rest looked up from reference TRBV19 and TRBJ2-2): DGGITQSPKYLFRKEGQNVTLSCEQNLNHDAMYWYRQDPGQGLRLIYYSQIVNDFQKGDIAEGYSVSREKKESFPLTVTSAQKNPTAFYLCASTRGTNTGELFFGEGSRLTVL.

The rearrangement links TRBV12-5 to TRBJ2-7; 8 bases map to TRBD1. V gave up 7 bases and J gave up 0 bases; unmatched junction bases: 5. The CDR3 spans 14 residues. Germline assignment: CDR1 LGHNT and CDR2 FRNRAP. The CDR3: CASAPGTGSYEQYF. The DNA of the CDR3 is TGTGCTAGTGCCCCCGGGACAGGCTCCTACGAGCAGTACTTC.

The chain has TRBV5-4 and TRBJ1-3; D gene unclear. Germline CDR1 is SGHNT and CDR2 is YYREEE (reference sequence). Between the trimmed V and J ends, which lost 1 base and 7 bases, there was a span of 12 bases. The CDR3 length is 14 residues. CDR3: CASSLFQFRNTIYF. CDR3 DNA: TGTGCCAGCAGCTTGTTCCAGTTCCGGAACACCATATATTTT.

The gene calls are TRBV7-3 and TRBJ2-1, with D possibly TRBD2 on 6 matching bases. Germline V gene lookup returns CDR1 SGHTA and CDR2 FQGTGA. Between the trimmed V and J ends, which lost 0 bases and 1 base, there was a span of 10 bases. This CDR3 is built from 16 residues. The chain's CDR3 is CASSLTTTSSYNEQFF. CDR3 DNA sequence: TGTGCCAGCAGCTTAACCACGACTAGTTCCTACAATGAGCAGTTCTTC.